These 8 T cell receptor beta chains came from one sample sequenced in a study of vaccination and CD4 T cells after COVID-19. Sample treatment: approximately 11-day PBMC culture with coronavirus spike peptide pools or control peptides (ViraFEST assay). Ahead of the COVID-19 pandemic (2011-2018), the CD4+ T cells of the unexposed donor were collected. Cultured CD4+ T-cell DNA underwent Oncomine TCR Beta short-read sequencing. TCRdb passed the PCR reads through MiXCR, listing each CDR3 protein once. The sample consists of 7,500 to 9,000 distinct CDR3 sequences, about 50% of them appearing once. No antigens are known for them. Sequenced input: CD4+ T cells from blood, cultured in vitro. The source of these receptors is a human donor in good health.

The chain carries TRBV2 and TRBJ2-5; D gene unclear. The CDR3 has 13 residues. CDR1 SNHLY and CDR2 FYNNEI come from the germline V gene. V lost 4 bases to trimming and J lost 3 bases, with 9 bases between them. The CDR3 coding sequence is TGTGCCAGCAGTGTTGGCGGAAAAGAGACCCAGTACTTC. This encodes CASSVGGKETQYF.

J is TRBJ2-5 and V is TRBV19; tentatively, D is TRBD2 (6 bases). This CDR3 is 14 amino acids long. Trimming left V 5 bases short and J 5 bases short, with 15 bases between. Germline V CDR1 and CDR2: LNHDA, SQIVND (reference sequence). The CDR3: CASSGMGGPETQYF. The CDR3 coding sequence is TGTGCCAGTAGTGGGATGGGGGGTCCCGAGACCCAGTACTTC.

The chain joins TRBV7-8 to TRBJ2-1; the match to TRBD2 covers 10 bases. The trim removed 2 bases at V and 12 bases at J, leaving 10 bases unmatched. The CDR3 length is 15 residues. The germline V gene encodes CDR1 SGHVS and CDR2 FQNEAQ. The CDR3 protein is CASSLSASGSWVQFF. The DNA of the CDR3 is TGTGCCAGCAGCTTATCAGCTAGCGGGAGTTGGGTGCAGTTCTTC.

The chain carries TRBV7-2 and TRBJ2-2, with 9 bases aligning to TRBD1. The ends lost 3 bases at V and 7 bases at J; junction bases unmatched: 9. This CDR3 is 16 amino acids long. Germline CDR1 and CDR2: SGHTA and FQGNSA. The CDR3 protein is CASSFTGQGRSGELFF. CDR3 in DNA: TGTGCCAGCAGCTTTACCGGACAGGGGAGGAGCGGGGAGCTGTTTTTT. The whole variable domain, filled in from reference TRBV7-2 and TRBJ2-2, reads GAGVSQSPSNKVTEKGKDVELRCDPISGHTALYWYRQSLGQGLEFLIYFQGNSAPDKSGLPSDRFSAERTGGSVSTLTIQRTQQEDSAVYLCASSFTGQGRSGELFFGEGSRLTVL.

The J gene is TRBJ2-1, the V gene TRBV10-1; TRBD1 aligns across 7 bases. The CDR3 spans 14 residues. Germline CDR1 is WNHNN and CDR2 is SYGVQD (reference sequence). Germline trimming cut 3 bases from V and 2 bases from J; bases unmatched to any gene: 1. CDR3 in amino acids: CASSDGTAYNEQFF. The CDR3 DNA reads TGCGCCAGCAGTGACGGGACAGCCTACAATGAGCAGTTCTTC.

The chain has TRBV7-8 and TRBJ1-1; unclear D gene. The V end was cut by 1 base, the J end by 4 bases, with 13 bases between. This CDR3 has 15 residues. Germline assignment: CDR1 SGHVS and CDR2 FQNEAQ. CDR3 sequence: CASSLDAGGGTEAFF. CDR3 sequence (DNA): TGTGCCAGCAGCTTAGATGCGGGCGGCGGCACTGAAGCTTTCTTT. Together with reference TRBV7-8 and TRBJ1-1, the CDR3 gives the full variable domain: GAGVSQSPRYKVAKRGQDVALRCDPISGHVSLFWYQQALGQGPEFLTYFQNEAQLDKSGLPSDRFFAERPEGSVSTLKIQRTQQEDSAVYLCASSLDAGGGTEAFFGQGTRLTVV.

This clonotype was found a few times. The chain is built from TRBV20-1 and TRBJ1-2, with 7 positions matching TRBD1. The CDR3 is 13 amino acids. Germline CDR1 is DFQATT and CDR2 is SNEGSKA (reference sequence). Trimming at V came to 4 bases and at J to 7 bases, leaving 9 bases not matched to a gene. The CDR3 is CSAILQGYGGYTF. CDR3 sequence (DNA): TGCAGTGCTATACTACAGGGGTACGGTGGCTACACCTTC.

This clonotype was counted between two and nine times. The chain employs TRBV7-9 and TRBJ2-1; the D gene is possibly TRBD2 (5 bases). CDR1 and CDR2 from the germline V gene are SEHNR and FQNEAQ (reference sequence). V was clipped by 0 bases and J by 5 bases, with 11 bases between them. The CDR3 runs to 15 residues. The CDR3 here is CASSLARFGNNEQFF. CDR3 DNA sequence: TGTGCCAGCAGCTTAGCGCGGTTCGGGAACAATGAGCAGTTCTTC.